This is a list of T cell receptor beta chains from one sample in a study of T cells in Graves' hyperthyroidism and ophthalmopathy. TCRdb used MiXCR to reprocess the multiplex PCR reads, holding one entry per CDR3 protein. Among about 560,000 distinct CDR3 sequences listed, about 45% were seen once. The sample comprised peripheral blood or thyroid tissue (not recorded which). The source is a woman aged 18-30 years with Graves' hyperthyroidism. Each CDR3 is given with its conserved first and last residue. A D gene is named only where the DNA matches it firmly. Rows may omit the clone size; those that give it use once, few, many or a size class.

TRBV19	TRBJ1-1	NA	TRBD1	TGTGCCAGTAGTATGGACAGGGAGGGGAACACTGAAGCTTTCTTT	CASSMDREGNTEAFF
TRBV2	TRBJ1-5	NA	TRBD1	TGTGCCAGTTCTCCCGGGACAGCCACTTATCAGCCCCAGCATTTT	CASSPGTATYQPQHF
TRBV6-6	TRBJ2-5	NA	NA	TGTGCCAGCAGTTACGTCGGGCGGGTACAAGAGACCCAGTACTTC	CASSYVGRVQETQYF
TRBV29-1	TRBJ1-5	many	NA	TGCAGCGTTGAAGAGGGGACCGGAGGTGGTCAGCCCCAGCATTTT	CSVEEGTGGGQPQHF
TRBV2	TRBJ2-2	NA	NA	TGTGCCAGCAGTGATTGGACAGGGGAGCTGTTTTTT	CASSDWTGELFF
TRBV2	TRBJ2-5	few	NA	TGTGCCAGCAGTGAACGGGTGGGAGCCAGGGAGACCCAGTACTTC	CASSERVGARETQYF
TRBV2	TRBJ1-2	many	TRBD1	TGTGCCAGCAGTGAAGCGGGACAGAGCTACTATGGCTACACCTTC	CASSEAGQSYYGYTF
TRBV24-1	TRBJ2-5	NA	NA	TGTGCCACCAGTGACCAGGGTAAAGGAGAGACCCAGTACTTC	CATSDQGKGETQYF
TRBV13	TRBJ1-3	NA	TRBD1	TGTGCCAGCAGCTTAGGCACCGGGACAGCTGGAAACACCATATATTTT	CASSLGTGTAGNTIYF
TRBV7-2	TRBJ1-5	NA	NA	TGTGCCAGCAGCCAATCCTACAATCAGCCCCAGCATTTT	CASSQSYNQPQHF
TRBV10-3	TRBJ1-5	many	NA	TGTGCCATCAGTGAGGGACCCTACTTTTATCAGCCCCAGCATTTT	CAISEGPYFYQPQHF
TRBV20-1	TRBJ2-7	few	TRBD1	TGCAGTGCTACTATGGGGTCCGGGACAGACTACGAGCAGTACTTC	CSATMGSGTDYEQYF
TRBV20-1	TRBJ2-7	NA	NA	TGCAGTGCCCGGTGGTCGGGCAGGTTAGGAGAGCAGTACTTC	CSARWSGRLGEQYF
TRBV11-3	TRBJ2-7	NA	NA	TGTGCCAGCAGCTTAGTCAGTCAGGGTGGCGAGCAGTACTTC	CASSLVSQGGEQYF
TRBV10-3	TRBJ2-7	many	TRBD1	TGTGCCATCAGTGAGTCGACAGGGATCTACGAGCAGTACTTC	CAISESTGIYEQYF
TRBV7-8	TRBJ1-3	NA	NA	TGTGCCAGCAGCTTCGACAGCTTAGAAGGGGTTGGAAACACCATATATTTT	CASSFDSLEGVGNTIYF
TRBV15	TRBJ2-3	NA	TRBD2	TGTGCCAGTAGTATAGCGGGGGTCACAGATACGCAGTATTTT	CASSIAGVTDTQYF
TRBV20-1	TRBJ1-3	NA	NA	TGCAGTGCTAGTCGCCTCACGGGAAACACCATATATTTT	CSASRLTGNTIYF
TRBV19	TRBJ2-2	few	NA	TGTGCCAGTACCTGGTCCGGGGAGCTGTTTTTT	CASTWSGELFF
TRBV10-3	TRBJ1-4	NA	NA	TGTGCCATCAGTGAGTCTGAAGCAACTAATGAAAAACTGTTTTTT	CAISESEATNEKLFF
TRBV20-1	TRBJ1-1	NA	NA	TGCAGTGCTAGAGATGGATTTGCGAACACTGAAGCTTTCTTT	CSARDGFANTEAFF
TRBV7-9	TRBJ1-5	many	NA	TGTGCCAGCAGCCCAAGCGGGGGAGGTCAGCCCCAGCATTTT	CASSPSGGGQPQHF
TRBV2	TRBJ2-5	few	NA	TGTGCCAGCAGCCAAGCGCGAGGCCTGGGAGAGACCCAGTACTTC	CASSQARGLGETQYF
TRBV7-8	TRBJ2-5	NA	NA	TGTGCCAGCAGTTACTCGAGAGGGGGAGACACCCAGTACTTC	CASSYSRGGDTQYF
TRBV10-3	TRBJ1-1	NA	NA	TGTGCCACCTATGTTCCGATGGGAGCTGGCTTT	CATYVPMGAGF
TRBV25-1	TRBJ2-7	many	TRBD1	TGTGCCAGCGGGCCAGGGTCAGGGGGAGACGAGCAGTACTTC	CASGPGSGGDEQYF
TRBV29-1	TRBJ2-2	NA	NA	TGCAGCAGCCCATACTCAACAAGGGAGCTGTTTTTT	CSSPYSTRELFF
TRBV15	TRBJ1-2	many	TRBD1	TGTGCCACCAGCAGAGATCGAAAGGGGGCCAACTATGGCTACACCTTC	CATSRDRKGANYGYTF
TRBV7-2	TRBJ2-7	NA	NA	TGTGCCAGCAGCCAGGACCAACTAGATGGCCCCTACGAGCAGTACTTC	CASSQDQLDGPYEQYF
TRBV19	TRBJ2-7	few	NA	TGTGCCAGTAGGAAGCAGGGACAAGGAACCTACGAGCAGTACTTC	CASRKQGQGTYEQYF
TRBV29-1	TRBJ1-1	NA	NA	TGCAGCTTAATGAGTGTGAACACTGAAGCTTTCTTT	CSLMSVNTEAFF
TRBV7-9	TRBJ1-6	NA	NA	TGTGCCAGCAGCCAGCAGGAGGGGAGGCATAATTCACCCCTCCACTTT	CASSQQEGRHNSPLHF
TRBV10-3	TRBJ1-5	many	TRBD1	TGTGCCATCAGCGGGACAGACAATCAGCCCCAGCATTTT	CAISGTDNQPQHF